Listed here are 15 T cell receptor beta chains from one sample, sequenced in a study of CD8 T cells in Susac syndrome. RNA, at about 0.5 to 1 ug, was reverse transcribed with random hexamers. TCRdb itself ran the immunoSEQ multiplex PCR reads through MiXCR, one entry per CDR3 protein. The sample carries about 400,000 distinct CDR3 sequences, approximately 85% recorded once. Sequencing was performed on CD8+ T cells from PBMCs. Every receptor here comes from a human donor with multiple sclerosis.

V is TRBV7-9 and J is TRBJ2-3, with 10 bases identical to TRBD2. This CDR3 is built from 16 residues. Germline CDR1 SEHNR, CDR2 FQNEAQ (reference sequence). The V and J ends lost 5 bases and 1 base, in that order; junction bases with no gene match: 6. CDR3 in amino acids: CASSNPGTSGTDTQYF. In DNA form, the CDR3 reads TGTGCCAGCAGCAATCCCGGGACTAGCGGCACAGATACGCAGTATTTT.

Notes on this clonotype: An end of the junction does not agree with germline; a read error may underlie this. This chain uses TRBV5-6 with TRBJ2-3; D is unresolved. Germline CDR1 reads SGHDT; CDR2 reads YYEEEE. The CDR3 is made up of 15 amino acids. The CDR3 protein is CAGSLAGVNTDTQYF. CDR3 coding DNA: TGTGCCGGCAGCTTGGCCGGCGTAAATACAGATACGCAGTATTTT.

The V gene is TRBV3-1, the J gene TRBJ2-3; no clear D gene. This CDR3 has 16 residues. V gave up 1 base and J gave up 5 bases, with 16 bases separating them. Germline values: CDR1 LGHDT, CDR2 YNNKEL (reference sequence). This CDR3 is CASSQVGRRAQDTQYF. The CDR3 coding sequence is TGTGCCAGCAGCCAAGTGGGAAGAAGAGCTCAAGATACGCAGTATTTT.

The rearrangement links TRBV4-1 to TRBJ2-1; no reliable D call. In germline, CDR1 is MGHRA, CDR2 YSYEKL. V was cut by 1 base and J by 7 bases, with 8 bases left in between. The CDR3 loop spans 13 amino acids. The CDR3 nucleotides read TGCGCCAGCAGCCAAGCGATCGGGAATGAGCAGTTCTTC. Protein product: CASSQAIGNEQFF.

V gene TRBV12-3 or TRBV12-4 combines with J gene TRBJ1-3; D gene ambiguous. V lost 1 base and J lost 6, with 7 bases in between. The CDR3 contains 13 residues. The CDR3 is CASSLGQINTIYF. The CDR3 coding sequence is TGTGCCAGCAGTTTAGGGCAGATAAACACCATATATTTT.

V and J are TRBV27 and TRBJ1-1; D remains ambiguous. The CDR3 is 15 amino acids. V was shortened by 6 bases and J by 7 bases, with 21 bases between the two germline ends. The germline V gene has CDR1 MNHEY and CDR2 SMNVEV (reference sequence). The CDR3 is CASRSESFRTGEAFF. Here the CDR3 DNA reads TGTGCCAGCAGATCGGAATCTTTTCGAACGGGTGAAGCTTTCTTT.

DNA for the CDR3: TGTGCCTGGAGTGTATTCCGGGACTCCTATGGCTACACCTTC. Amino acid sequence: CAWSVFRDSYGYTF. The genes are TRBV30 and TRBJ1-2; a possible D gene is TRBD1 (5 bases). This CDR3 has 14 residues. V was trimmed by 0 bases and J by 4 bases, leaving 12 bases between them. Germline CDR1 and CDR2: GTSNPN and SVGIG (reference sequence).

This rearrangement joins TRBV29-1 to TRBJ2-2; unclear D gene. This CDR3 has 13 residues. V gave up 4 bases and J gave up 2 bases, with 8 bases separating them. The V gene's germline CDR1 is SQVTM and CDR2 ANQGSEA. DNA of the CDR3: TGCAGCGTTGCTTCCTTAAACACCGGGGAGCTGTTTTTT. Protein product: CSVASLNTGELFF.

This clonotype has only one observation. This rearrangement joins TRBV4-1 to TRBJ2-7, with a possible D match to TRBD1 (5 bases). V shed 0 bases and J shed 1 base, with 10 bases lying between them. Germline loops: CDR1 MGHRA, CDR2 YSYEKL. The CDR3 consists of 15 residues. The CDR3 spells CASSQETRASYEQYF. CDR3 sequence (DNA): TGCGCCAGCAGCCAAGAAACCAGGGCGTCCTACGAGCAGTACTTC.

The V and J genes are TRBV11-2 and TRBJ1-1, with D perhaps TRBD1 (5 bases). The CDR3 runs 13 residues. Per the germline V gene, CDR1 is SGHAT and CDR2 is FQNNGV. V lost 5 bases and J lost 6, with 13 bases in between. The CDR3 loop is CASSLEGSPEAFF. CDR3 DNA sequence: TGTGCCAGCAGCCTCGAGGGGTCCCCTGAAGCTTTCTTT.

The J gene is TRBJ2-1, the V gene TRBV7-9; no clear D gene. Germline V lookup: CDR1 SEHNR, CDR2 FQNEAQ (reference sequence). Trimming cost V 6 bases and J 10 bases, with 10 bases left between them. This CDR3 contains 11 residues. CDR3 coding DNA: TGTGCCAGCAGTTTCGAGGCGGAGCAGTTCTTC. Amino acid sequence: CASSFEAEQFF. Looking up the rest from reference TRBV7-9 and TRBJ2-1 gives the full variable domain: DTGVSQNPRHKITKRGQNVTFRCDPISEHNRLYWYRQTLGQGPEFLTYFQNEAQLEKSRLLSDRFSAERPKGSFSTLEIQRTEQGDSAMYLCASSFEAEQFFGPGTRLTVL.

CDR3 amino acids: CASSPRGRWSYEQYF. The CDR3 DNA follows: TGTGCCAGCAGTCCGAGGGGGCGTTGGTCCTACGAGCAGTACTTC. The rearrangement links TRBV11-2 to TRBJ2-7, with TRBD1 identical over 7 bases. Germline V gene data show CDR1 as SGHAT and CDR2 as FQNNGV. V gave up 6 bases and J gave up 1 base; unmatched junction bases: 9. CDR3 size: 15 residues.

In the case of this clonotype: Sequence at one end of the junction differs from germline and may be a read error. The V call is TRBV7-7, the J call TRBJ2-3; D not resolved. Germline-derived CDR1 and CDR2 are SSHAT and FNYEAQ (reference sequence). This CDR3 contains 15 residues. CDR3 coding DNA: TGTGCTAGCAGTCATAGCAGTTCTAGCACAGATACGCAGTATTTT. The encoded protein is CASSHSSSSTDTQYF.

This chain connects TRBV4-1 to TRBJ1-1, with D tentatively TRBD1 (6 bases). The CDR3 has 14 residues. The germline V gene encodes CDR1 MGHRA and CDR2 YSYEKL. V lost 4 bases and J 1 base, leaving 10 bases between the germline ends. DNA of the CDR3: TGCGCCAGCAGCCCATGGACAGAGAACACTGAAGCTTTCTTT. Translating gives CASSPWTENTEAFF.

The J gene is TRBJ2-1, the V gene TRBV27, with 13 bases fitting TRBD2. Trimming at V came to 7 bases and at J to 5 bases, leaving 5 bases not matched to a gene. The length of the CDR3 is 15 residues. Germline V lookup: CDR1 MNHEY, CDR2 SMNVEV (reference sequence). The CDR3 loop reads CASTWTSGSHNEQFF. DNA of the CDR3: TGTGCCAGCACTTGGACTAGCGGGAGTCACAATGAGCAGTTCTTC.